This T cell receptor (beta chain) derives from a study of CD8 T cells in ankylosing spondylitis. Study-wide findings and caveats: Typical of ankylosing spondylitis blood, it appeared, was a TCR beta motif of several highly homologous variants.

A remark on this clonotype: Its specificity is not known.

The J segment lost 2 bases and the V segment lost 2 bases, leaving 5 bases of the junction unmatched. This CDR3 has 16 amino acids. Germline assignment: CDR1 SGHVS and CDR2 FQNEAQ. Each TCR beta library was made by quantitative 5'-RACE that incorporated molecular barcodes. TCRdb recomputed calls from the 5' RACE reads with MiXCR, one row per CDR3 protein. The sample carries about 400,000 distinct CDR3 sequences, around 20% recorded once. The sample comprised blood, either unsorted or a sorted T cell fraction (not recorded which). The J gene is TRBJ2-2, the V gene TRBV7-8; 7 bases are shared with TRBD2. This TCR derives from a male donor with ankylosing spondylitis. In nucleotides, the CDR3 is TGTGCCAGCAGCTTAAGCCAAGCGGGAAACACCGGGGAGCTGTTTTTT. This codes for CASSLSQAGNTGELFF. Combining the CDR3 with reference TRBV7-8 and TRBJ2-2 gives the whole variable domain GAGVSQSPRYKVAKRGQDVALRCDPISGHVSLFWYQQALGQGPEFLTYFQNEAQLDKSGLPSDRFFAERPEGSVSTLKIQRTQQEDSAVYLCASSLSQAGNTGELFFGEGSRLTVL.